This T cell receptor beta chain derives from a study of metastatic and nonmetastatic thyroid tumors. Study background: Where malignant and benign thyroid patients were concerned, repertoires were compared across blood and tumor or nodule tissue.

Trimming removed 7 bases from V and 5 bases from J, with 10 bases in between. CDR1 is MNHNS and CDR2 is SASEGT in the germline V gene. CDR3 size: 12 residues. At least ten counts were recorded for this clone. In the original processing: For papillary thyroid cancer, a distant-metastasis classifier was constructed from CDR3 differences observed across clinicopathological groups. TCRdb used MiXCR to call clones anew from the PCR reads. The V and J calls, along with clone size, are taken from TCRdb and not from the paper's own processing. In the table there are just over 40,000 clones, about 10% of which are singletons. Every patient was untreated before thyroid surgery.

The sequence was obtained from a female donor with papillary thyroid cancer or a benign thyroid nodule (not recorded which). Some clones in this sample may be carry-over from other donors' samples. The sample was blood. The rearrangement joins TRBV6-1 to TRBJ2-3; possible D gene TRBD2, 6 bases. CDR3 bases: TGTGCCAGCAATTTGGGACTAGATACGCAGTATTTT. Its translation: CASNLGLDTQYF.